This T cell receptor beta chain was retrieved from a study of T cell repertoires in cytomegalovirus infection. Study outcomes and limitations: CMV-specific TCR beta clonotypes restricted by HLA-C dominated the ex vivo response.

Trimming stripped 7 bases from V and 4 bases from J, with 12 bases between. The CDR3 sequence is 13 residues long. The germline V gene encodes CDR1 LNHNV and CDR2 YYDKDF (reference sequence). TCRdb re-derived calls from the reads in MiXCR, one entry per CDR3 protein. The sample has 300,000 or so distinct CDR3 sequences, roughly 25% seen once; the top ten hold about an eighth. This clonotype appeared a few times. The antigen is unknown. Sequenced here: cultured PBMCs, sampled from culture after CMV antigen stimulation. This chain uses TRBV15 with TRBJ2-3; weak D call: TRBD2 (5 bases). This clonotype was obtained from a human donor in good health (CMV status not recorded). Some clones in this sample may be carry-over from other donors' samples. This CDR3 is CATTGLGADTQYF. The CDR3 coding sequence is TGTGCCACCACCGGACTCGGAGCAGATACGCAGTATTTT. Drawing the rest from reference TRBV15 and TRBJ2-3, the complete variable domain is DAMVIQNPRYQVTQFGKPVTLSCSQTLNHNVMYWYQQKSSQAPKLLFHYYDKDFNNEADTPDNFQSRRPNTSFCFLDIRSPGLGDTAMYLCATTGLGADTQYFGPGTRLTVL.